These 7 T cell receptor beta chains came from one sample sequenced in a study of T cells in localized non-small cell lung cancer. Assay: immunoSEQ multiplex PCR; the TCRdb copy retains only in-frame clones and omits some. The sample lists roughly 6,800 clones, 15% seen once, with under 5.5% in the top ten. The material sequenced was normal lung tissue next to the tumor, taken before any cancer treatment. The receptors were gathered from a male donor older than 55 with stage II squamous cell lung carcinoma.

The sample holds a few counts of this clone. This chain joins TRBV28 and TRBJ1-5; TRBD1 is a possible D gene (6 bases). CDR3 length: 15 amino acids. The ends were cut back, 1 base at V and 7 bases at J, with 14 bases in the middle. In germline, CDR1 is MDHEN, CDR2 SYDVKM. CDR3 DNA: TGTGCCAGCAGTTTATCCGTCAGGGGAGAACAGCCCCAGCATTTT. This encodes CASSLSVRGEQPQHF. The whole variable domain, filled in from reference TRBV28 and TRBJ1-5, reads DVKVTQSSRYLVKRTGEKVFLECVQDMDHENMFWYRQDPGLGLRLIYFSYDVKMKEKGDIPEGYSVSREKKERFSLILESASTNQTSMYLCASSLSVRGEQPQHFGDGTRLSIL.

V usage is TRBV19 and J usage is TRBJ1-4, with D maybe TRBD1 (6 bases). V lost 6 bases and J lost 7, with 18 bases in between. The CDR3 consists of 15 residues. Germline-derived CDR1 and CDR2 are LNHDA and SQIVND (reference sequence). The CDR3 loop is CASRASGGSGEKLFF. For the CDR3, the DNA is TGTGCCAGTAGGGCCTCTGGGGGCTCGGGTGAAAAACTGTTTTTT. Full variable domain (outside the CDR3, taken from reference TRBV19 and TRBJ1-4): DGGITQSPKYLFRKEGQNVTLSCEQNLNHDAMYWYRQDPGQGLRLIYYSQIVNDFQKGDIAEGYSVSREKKESFPLTVTSAQKNPTAFYLCASRASGGSGEKLFFGSGTQLSVL.

This clone rates as medium-sized. The chain recombines TRBV11-3 with TRBJ2-7; TRBD2 matches at 14 bases. The CDR3 runs 15 residues. The V gene's germline CDR1 is SGHNT and CDR2 YENEEA. The J segment lost 8 bases and the V segment lost 6 bases, leaving 9 bases of the junction unmatched. The CDR3 region has the DNA TGTGCCAGCAGACCCGGGACTAGCGGGAGTTCCCAGCAGTACTTC. As protein: CASRPGTSGSSQQYF.

The sample holds a few counts of this clone. The J gene is TRBJ1-1, the V gene TRBV18, with 7 bases matching TRBD1. The CDR3 length is 13 residues. Germline lookup yields CDR1 KGHSH and CDR2 LQKENI. After removal of 5 bases from V and 4 bases from J, the junction contained 4 bases not matched to a gene. CDR3 protein: CASSNYRGTEAFF. The CDR3 DNA is TGTGCCAGCTCAAACTACAGGGGCACTGAAGCTTTCTTT.

There are a few counts of this clone. The J gene is TRBJ2-3, the V gene TRBV9; 9 positions agree with TRBD2. Looked up from germline, CDR1 is SGDLS and CDR2 is YYNGEE. V was pared by 0 bases and J by 5 bases, with 4 bases of the junction left unmatched. This CDR3 has 15 residues. CDR3 protein: CASSVGAGGVDTQYF. DNA for the CDR3: TGTGCCAGCAGCGTAGGGGCGGGAGGGGTAGATACGCAGTATTTT.

This clone was counted a few times. J is TRBJ2-7 and V is TRBV11-3; 11 positions agree with TRBD2. Germline trimming cut 5 bases from V and 0 bases from J; bases unmatched to any gene: 3. Germline V lookup: CDR1 SGHNT, CDR2 YENEEA. The CDR3 runs to 15 residues. The CDR3 region is CASSRLAGSSYEQYF. CDR3 DNA sequence: TGTGCCAGCAGCCGACTAGCGGGGAGCTCCTACGAGCAGTACTTC.

V is TRBV19 and J is TRBJ2-1; D is ambiguous. The CDR3 length is 15 residues. Deletions cut 3 bases from V and 2 bases from J, with 11 bases between. Germline V gene sequence: CDR1 LNHDA, CDR2 SQIVND (reference sequence). The CDR3 here is CASSISSTTYNEQFF. CDR3 DNA: TGTGCCAGTAGTATCAGTTCTACAACCTACAATGAGCAGTTCTTC. The variable domain in full, completed from reference TRBV19 and TRBJ2-1, reads DGGITQSPKYLFRKEGQNVTLSCEQNLNHDAMYWYRQDPGQGLRLIYYSQIVNDFQKGDIAEGYSVSREKKESFPLTVTSAQKNPTAFYLCASSISSTTYNEQFFGPGTRLTVL.